The 22 T cell receptor beta chains listed next were all sequenced from one sample in a study of shared clonotypes between healthy human individuals. Some clones are missing from TCRdb's copy, which holds only in-frame ones; the method was immunoSEQ multiplex PCR. The table records just over 2,000,000 clones, around 95% of them present only once. The sample taken for sequencing was naive CD4+ T cells sorted from blood. The subset here: CD45RA+ positively selected. These receptors were taken from a man younger than 35 in good health.

The rearrangement uses TRBV30 and TRBJ2-5, with a weak D call TRBD1 (6 bases). Trimming stripped 0 bases from V and 5 bases from J, with 10 bases between. CDR1 and CDR2 (germline): GTSNPN, SVGIG (reference sequence). CDR3 length equals 13 residues. This CDR3 is CAWSVQGTETQYF. The CDR3 region has the DNA TGTGCCTGGAGTGTACAGGGTACGGAGACCCAGTACTTC. The variable domain in full, completed from reference TRBV30 and TRBJ2-5, reads SQTIHQWPATLVQPVGSPLSLECTVEGTSNPNLYWYRQAAGRGLQLLFYSVGIGQISSEVPQNLSASRPQDRQFILSSKKLLLSDSGFYLCAWSVQGTETQYFGPGTRLLVL.

The gene calls are TRBV27 and TRBJ1-1; D is unresolved. The CDR3 runs 14 residues. The V gene lost 1 base and the J gene lost 8 bases, with 14 bases spanning the gap. The germline CDR1 and CDR2 sequences are MNHEY and SMNVEV (reference sequence). CDR3 sequence reads: CASSLFASSSEAFF. CDR3 nucleotides: TGTGCCAGCAGTTTATTTGCCTCAAGCTCGGAAGCTTTCTTT.

This chain links TRBV14 with TRBJ2-7; D is possibly TRBD2 (5 bases). Between the trimmed V and J ends, which lost 0 bases and 9 bases, there was a span of 21 bases. The CDR3 loop spans 16 amino acids. Germline V gives CDR1 SGHDN, CDR2 FVKESK. The CDR3 region is CASSQDIKGLPSGQYF. In DNA form, the CDR3 reads TGTGCCAGCAGCCAAGATATAAAGGGTTTACCGAGCGGGCAGTACTTC.

This chain uses TRBV11-2 with TRBJ2-3, with 7 bases lining up with TRBD2. Germline CDR1 reads SGHAT; CDR2 reads FQNNGV. V lost 4 bases and J lost 3; bases outside the gene matches: 16. The CDR3 is made up of 18 amino acids. CDR3 sequence reads: CASSSPVGRERTTDTQYF. In nucleotides, the CDR3 is TGTGCCAGCAGCTCCCCGGTCGGGCGGGAGAGGACGACAGATACGCAGTATTTT.

On this clone: Other DNA sequences in this sample translate to the same CDR3. V gene TRBV6-6 combines with J gene TRBJ1-6; D uncertain. The CDR3 loop spans 15 amino acids. V shed 2 bases and J shed 4 bases, with 9 bases lying between them. Germline CDR1 and CDR2: MNHNY and SVGAGI (reference sequence). DNA for the CDR3: TGTGCCAGCAGTTACGGGCAGCCTTATAATTCACCCCTCCACTTT. It translates to CASSYGQPYNSPLHF.

About this clone itself: The identical CDR3 is also encoded by other nucleotide sequences in the sample. The chain is built from TRBV5-1 and TRBJ1-1; 7 bases fit TRBD1. The junction had 3 bases not matched to a gene; V was cut back by 2 bases and J by 2 bases. CDR3 length: 14 amino acids. Germline loops: CDR1 SGHRS, CDR2 YFSETQ. CDR3 region: CASSLRQGNTEAFF. The CDR3 DNA sequence: TGCGCCAGCAGCTTACGACAGGGAAACACTGAAGCTTTCTTT.

In nucleotides, the CDR3 is TGTGCCAGCAGCAGGGACAGGGCCGAAGATACGCAGTATTTT. It specifies CASSRDRAEDTQYF. This chain uses TRBV4-2 with TRBJ2-3, with 9 nucleotides matching TRBD1. The germline V gene has CDR1 LGHNA and CDR2 YNFKEQ. V lost 5 bases and J lost 5; bases outside the gene matches: 5. The CDR3 is 14 residues long.

The rearrangement uses TRBV9 and TRBJ2-7, with a possible D match to TRBD1 (6 bases). The germline V gene has CDR1 SGDLS and CDR2 YYNGEE. The CDR3 consists of 14 residues. Trimming took 0 bases from V and 2 from J, leaving 9 bases between them. The CDR3, as DNA: TGTGCCAGCAGCGTAGGACAGGATGCCTACGAGCAGTACTTC. Translated, it gives CASSVGQDAYEQYF.

The chain carries TRBV18 and TRBJ2-7, with D tentatively TRBD2 (6 bases). The germline CDR1 and CDR2 sequences are KGHSH and LQKENI. CDR3 length: 13 amino acids. V was trimmed by 4 bases and J by 3 bases, leaving 10 bases between them. The CDR3 is CASSRDSDYEQYF. The CDR3 DNA reads TGTGCCAGCTCACGGGACTCCGACTACGAGCAGTACTTC.

This rearrangement joins TRBV7-9 to TRBJ1-1, with D possibly matching TRBD1 (5 bases). The CDR3 has 17 amino acids. The V gene's germline CDR1 is SEHNR and CDR2 FQNEAQ (reference sequence). V lost 1 base, J lost 0 bases, and 15 bases lay in between. CDR3 sequence: CASSLGGIDRVNTEAFF. The CDR3 DNA follows: TGTGCCAGCAGCTTAGGGGGAATCGACAGAGTGAACACTGAAGCTTTCTTT.

This sequence joins TRBV6-1 and TRBJ2-7; 8 nucleotides line up with TRBD1. J lost 1 base, V lost 8 bases, and 4 bases had no gene match. Germline values: CDR1 MNHNS, CDR2 SASEGT. CDR3 length: 13 residues. CDR3 coding DNA: TGTGCCAGCTTAGGGGACAGGTCCTACGAGCAGTACTTC. Residues: CASLGDRSYEQYF.

Regarding this clone: This may come from a read error, since a much larger clone is one base off. The same CDR3 arises from other DNA sequences in this sample as well. V usage is TRBV7-2 and J usage is TRBJ2-7, with TRBD1 identical over 7 bases. The CDR3 loop spans 14 amino acids. V dropped 1 base and J dropped 2; count of bases not matched to a gene: 2. Germline values: CDR1 SGHTA, CDR2 FQGNSA. The CDR3 loop reads CASSLGTGAYEQYF. The CDR3 nucleotides are TGTGCCAGCAGCTTAGGGACAGGCGCCTACGAGCAGTACTTC. The full variable domain, completed using reference TRBV7-2 and TRBJ2-7, is GAGVSQSPSNKVTEKGKDVELRCDPISGHTALYWYRQSLGQGLEFLIYFQGNSAPDKSGLPSDRFSAERTGGSVSTLTIQRTQQEDSAVYLCASSLGTGAYEQYFGPGTRLTVT.

This rearrangement joins TRBV5-1 to TRBJ2-5; weak D call: TRBD1 (5 bases). Germline values: CDR1 SGHRS, CDR2 YFSETQ. Trimming took off 0 bases at V and 5 bases at J, with 11 bases between the two ends. This CDR3 spans 14 amino acids. This CDR3 is CASSLEGLAETQYF. The CDR3 coding sequence is TGCGCCAGCAGCTTGGAGGGGCTGGCGGAGACCCAGTACTTC.

V is TRBV6-1 and J is TRBJ2-7, with TRBD2 matching over 8 bases. The length of the CDR3 is 15 residues. The ends lost 2 bases at V and 0 bases at J; junction bases unmatched: 3. CDR1 MNHNS and CDR2 SASEGT come from the germline V gene. CDR3 sequence (DNA): TGTGCCAGCAGTGAATATAGCGGGGTCTCCTACGAGCAGTACTTC. This codes for CASSEYSGVSYEQYF.

This clone was recorded only once. The V and J genes are TRBV6-6 and TRBJ1-4, with 8 bases that match TRBD1. Germline V gives CDR1 MNHNY, CDR2 SVGAGI (reference sequence). V shed 6 bases, J shed 5 bases, and the junction held 8 bases outside the gene matches. The CDR3 runs 15 residues. CDR3 in amino acids: CASSDPGTGNEKLFF. The CDR3 coding sequence is TGTGCCAGCAGCGATCCCGGGACAGGCAATGAAAAACTGTTTTTT.

This chain connects TRBV28 to TRBJ1-6; no clear D. The germline V gene encodes CDR1 MDHEN and CDR2 SYDVKM. Deletions cut 1 base from V and 9 bases from J, with 7 bases between. The CDR3 is 13 residues long. The CDR3 DNA reads as TGTGCCAGCAGTTTATCGATCGGTTCACCCCTCCACTTT. It codes for CASSLSIGSPLHF. The variable domain in full, with the rest retrieved from reference TRBV28 and TRBJ1-6, is DVKVTQSSRYLVKRTGEKVFLECVQDMDHENMFWYRQDPGLGLRLIYFSYDVKMKEKGDIPEGYSVSREKKERFSLILESASTNQTSMYLCASSLSIGSPLHFGNGTRLTVT.

In nucleotides, the CDR3 is TGTGCCATCAGTGAGTCGGGGCGGACGAACACCGGGGAGCTGTTTTTT. Protein: CAISESGRTNTGELFF. This sequence joins TRBV10-3 and TRBJ2-2, with D perhaps TRBD1 (5 bases). CDR3 length: 16 residues. Germline-derived CDR1 and CDR2 are ENHRY and SYGVKD. Trimming left V 0 bases short and J 0 bases short, with 8 bases between.

This rearrangement joins TRBV7-9 to TRBJ2-2; D possibly corresponds to TRBD2 (8 bases). The CDR3 consists of 17 residues. V dropped 5 bases and J dropped 7 bases, with 23 bases sitting between them. CDR1 and CDR2 from the germline V gene are SEHNR and FQNEAQ (reference sequence). The CDR3 sequence: CASSIGQASGGGGELFF. CDR3 in DNA: TGTGCCAGCAGCATCGGACAGGCAAGCGGGGGCGGCGGGGAGCTGTTTTTT.

The chain combines TRBV5-4 with TRBJ1-3; TRBD2 matches at 11 bases. The J call may be in error: the DNA end matches TRBJ2-2 better. Germline assignment: CDR1 SGHNT and CDR2 YYREEE (reference sequence). The CDR3 spans 17 residues. This chain's CDR3 is CASSTKTSGVNTGELFF. DNA for the CDR3: TGTGCCAGCAGCACCAAGACTAGCGGGGTAAACACCGGGGAGCTGTTTTTT.

Turning to this clone: Given a much more abundant clone one base away, this may be a read error. The same CDR3 also results from other DNA sequences found in this sample. The chain couples TRBV2 to TRBJ1-2; possibly TRBD1 for D (5 bases). Trimming shortened V by 6 bases and J by 2 bases, and 7 bases separated the two germline ends. The CDR3 covers 12 residues. Germline loops: CDR1 SNHLY, CDR2 FYNNEI. The CDR3 sequence: CASSRDNYGYTF. CDR3 nucleotide sequence: TGTGCCAGCAGCCGGGACAACTATGGCTACACCTTC.

The rearrangement joins TRBV27 to TRBJ1-1; the match to TRBD1 covers 7 bases. The CDR3 contains 14 residues. Germline V CDR1 and CDR2: MNHEY, SMNVEV (reference sequence). Trimming cost V 3 bases and J 5 bases; bases outside gene matches: 6. CDR3 sequence reads: CASSFLSGGTEAFF. The CDR3 DNA is TGTGCCAGCAGTTTCCTGTCAGGGGGGACTGAAGCTTTCTTT.

This chain connects TRBV10-3 to TRBJ2-7; TRBD1 matches 8 bases. Germline V gives CDR1 ENHRY, CDR2 SYGVKD. After removal of 4 bases from V and 0 bases from J, the junction contained 8 bases not matched to a gene. This CDR3 region has 16 residues. Here the CDR3 reads CAISAQDRVSSYEQYF. The CDR3 nucleotides are TGTGCCATCAGTGCCCAGGACAGGGTAAGCTCCTACGAGCAGTACTTC.